These 20 T cell receptor beta chains were sequenced from one sample in a study of radiation and T cells in renal cell carcinoma (dated by TCRdb to about 2020). According to the study, the label for this sample's time point signals: baseline pretreatment blood. The label giving this sample's treatment or condition can be read as: 15 Gy SBRT to primary tumor, nephrectomy 4 weeks later. Library construction relied on the immunoSEQ multiplex PCR assay. TCRdb re-hosts the immuneACCESS table, in-frame sequences only. Its copies lack some clones; in the studies checked, an unresolved V gene accounts for under half of them, and the cause for the rest is not known. The sample contains some 140,000 clones, approximately 91% of them found a single time. The top ten clones comprise 12% of the sample. The sequenced sample was blood, obtained from a patient whose treatment included radiotherapy and nephrectomy. The source is a woman in her forties or fifties with renal cell carcinoma.

In its sample, this clone ranks as medium-sized (0.01 to 0.1%). The chain joins TRBV7-6 to TRBJ2-1; D is perhaps TRBD1 (6 bases). The CDR3 covers 15 residues. Trimming shortened V by 1 base and J by 2 bases, and 9 bases separated the two germline ends. Germline assignment: CDR1 SGHVS and CDR2 FNYEAQ. CDR3 sequence: CASSLVQGTYNEQFF. CDR3 DNA sequence: TGTGCCAGCAGCTTAGTACAGGGAACCTACAATGAGCAGTTCTTC.

The chain combines TRBV18 with TRBJ1-5; D is undetermined. The CDR3 consists of 16 residues. Germline loops: CDR1 KGHSH, CDR2 LQKENI. V was trimmed by 4 bases and J by 0 bases, leaving 13 bases between them. CDR3 residues: CASSLRTDNSNQPQHF. CDR3 in DNA: TGTGCCAGCTCACTCCGGACGGATAATAGCAATCAGCCCCAGCATTTT.

The chain employs TRBV18 and TRBJ2-6; D gene uncertain. The CDR3 consists of 14 residues. Germline V lookup: CDR1 KGHSH, CDR2 LQKENI. With 0 bases removed from V and 4 bases from J, the gap between germline ends came to 4 bases. The CDR3 sequence is CASSPPSGANVLTF. The CDR3 coding sequence is TGTGCCAGCTCACCACCGTCAGGGGCCAACGTCCTGACTTTC.

The CDR3 nucleotides read TGTGCCACCAGCGCCGGGGCATTAACGGGAGTGAACACCGGGGAGCTGTTTTTT. Its translation: CATSAGALTGVNTGELFF. This sequence joins TRBV15 and TRBJ2-2; D may be TRBD2 (6 bases). The CDR3 runs 18 residues. Germline CDR1 and CDR2: LNHNV and YYDKDF (reference sequence). Trimming took 5 bases from V and 1 from J, leaving 20 bases between them.

This clone was recorded only once. This rearrangement joins TRBV19 to TRBJ1-5, with D hard to call. Trimming shortened V by 2 bases and J by 1 base, and 9 bases separated the two germline ends. The CDR3 has 15 residues. CDR1 LNHDA and CDR2 SQIVND come from the germline V gene (reference sequence). CDR3 amino acids: CASSILGGSNQPQHF. The CDR3 DNA reads as TGTGCCAGTAGTATATTGGGAGGGAGCAATCAGCCCCAGCATTTT.

CDR3: CASSLQTSSLHEQYF. CDR3 bases: TGCGCCAGCAGCCTCCAGACTAGCTCCCTCCACGAGCAGTACTTC. This sequence joins TRBV5-1 and TRBJ2-7; 7 bases align to TRBD2. Germline V gene sequence: CDR1 SGHRS, CDR2 YFSETQ. This CDR3 is 15 amino acids long. Unmatched junction bases numbered 12, after V lost 4 bases and J lost 5 bases.

The genes are TRBV5-1 and TRBJ2-7, with D perhaps TRBD1 (6 bases). This CDR3 has 14 amino acids. Germline V gene lookup returns CDR1 SGHRS and CDR2 YFSETQ. The ends were cut back, 4 bases at V and 5 bases at J, with 16 bases in the middle. CDR3 sequence (DNA): TGCGCCAGCAGCCCGGTGACAGGATCGAACGAGCAGTACTTC. This codes for CASSPVTGSNEQYF.

The chain carries TRBV12-5 and TRBJ1-6, with D possibly being TRBD1 (6 bases). The CDR3 contains 16 residues. Trimming removed 7 bases at V and 0 bases at J, with 13 bases between. Germline V gives CDR1 LGHNT, CDR2 FRNRAP. The CDR3 sequence is CASVHQGSSYNSPLHF. The DNA of the CDR3 is TGTGCTAGTGTCCACCAGGGGTCCTCCTATAATTCACCCCTCCACTTT.

The DNA for the CDR3 is TGTGCCACCCAAGGACAGGGCCTTAATTCACCCCTCCACTTT. It translates to CATQGQGLNSPLHF. This rearrangement joins TRBV7-9 to TRBJ1-6; 8 bases map to TRBD1. CDR3 length: 14 amino acids. Germline assignment: CDR1 SEHNR and CDR2 FQNEAQ (reference sequence). V shed 10 bases, J shed 6 bases, and the junction held 8 bases outside the gene matches.

The chain carries TRBV7-9 and TRBJ2-7; D unresolved. The CDR3 sequence is 14 residues long. V was shortened by 4 bases and J by 3 bases, with 13 bases between the two germline ends. Germline loops: CDR1 SEHNR, CDR2 FQNEAQ (reference sequence). DNA for the CDR3: TGTGCCAGCAGCTCGGTGACACTACTCTACGAGCAGTACTTC. Translating it yields CASSSVTLLYEQYF. Supplemented by reference TRBV7-9 and TRBJ2-7, the full variable domain reads DTGVSQNPRHKITKRGQNVTFRCDPISEHNRLYWYRQTLGQGPEFLTYFQNEAQLEKSRLLSDRFSAERPKGSFSTLEIQRTEQGDSAMYLCASSSVTLLYEQYFGPGTRLTVT.

The V and J genes are TRBV7-3 and TRBJ2-5; D unresolved. Germline-derived CDR1 and CDR2 are SGHTA and FQGTGA. The V end lost 2 bases, the J end lost 2 bases, and 9 bases lay between the germline ends. The CDR3 consists of 14 residues. The CDR3 protein is CASSLGGGQETQYF. The DNA for the CDR3 is TGTGCCAGCAGCTTAGGCGGTGGACAAGAGACCCAGTACTTC.

This clone was found a few times. V usage is TRBV10-3 and J usage is TRBJ2-7; TRBD1 aligns across 8 bases. The CDR3 runs to 12 residues. Unmatched junction bases numbered 1, after V lost 4 bases and J lost 5 bases. Looked up from germline, CDR1 is ENHRY and CDR2 is SYGVKD. The chain's CDR3 is CAISGTGHEQYF. CDR3 DNA sequence: TGTGCCATCAGTGGGACAGGGCACGAGCAGTACTTC.

The rearrangement links TRBV9 to TRBJ2-7; tentative D call: TRBD2 (5 bases). The CDR3 length is 12 residues. V shed 4 bases and J shed 7 bases, with 12 bases lying between them. Germline V gene lookup returns CDR1 SGDLS and CDR2 YYNGEE. CDR3 region: CASSTGSGEQYF. The CDR3 DNA sequence: TGTGCCAGCAGCACGGGATCGGGGGAGCAGTACTTC.

This clone has more than one count but fewer than ten. The chain has TRBV6-1 and TRBJ1-5; 9 bases are a match to TRBD1. CDR1 is MNHNS and CDR2 is SASEGT in the germline V gene. V lost 6 bases to trimming and J lost 3 bases; unmatched junction nucleotides: 6. CDR3 size: 15 residues. CDR3 loop: CASSGTGSLNQPQHF. The CDR3 DNA sequence: TGTGCCAGCAGCGGGACAGGGAGCCTCAATCAGCCCCAGCATTTT.

The chain links TRBV11-1 to TRBJ2-3; D uncertain. Germline assignment: CDR1 SGHAT and CDR2 FQDESV (reference sequence). Trimming cost V 1 base and J 6 bases, with 2 bases left between them. The CDR3 has 11 residues. The CDR3 protein is CASSLVDTQYF. The DNA for the CDR3 is TGTGCCAGCAGCTTAGTGGATACGCAGTATTTT. The complete variable domain, with remaining parts taken from reference TRBV11-1 and TRBJ2-3, reads EAEVAQSPRYKITEKSQAVAFWCDPISGHATLYWYRQILGQGPELLVQFQDESVVDDSQLPKDRFSAERLKGVDSTLKIQPAELGDSAMYLCASSLVDTQYFGPGTRLTVL.

The chain combines TRBV6-1 with TRBJ2-1; 14 bases map to TRBD2. The junction had 10 bases not matched to a gene; V was cut back by 4 bases and J by 8 bases. The CDR3 is 17 amino acids. Per the germline V gene, CDR1 is MNHNS and CDR2 is SASEGT. The CDR3 coding sequence is TGTGCCAGCAGTGCCTTACAGACTAGCGGGGGGGCCGATGAGCAGTTCTTC. Its translation is CASSALQTSGGADEQFF.

The chain joins TRBV5-1 to TRBJ1-2, with D possibly TRBD1 on 6 matching bases. With 6 bases removed from V and 4 bases from J, the gap between germline ends came to 19 bases. CDR1 SGHRS and CDR2 YFSETQ come from the germline V gene. This CDR3 has 15 residues. CDR3 in DNA: TGCGCCAGCACCGCGGAAGGGACATCAACCTATGGCTACACCTTC. It is translated as CASTAEGTSTYGYTF.

The J gene is TRBJ2-5, the V gene TRBV5-1, with 7 nucleotides matching TRBD1. The ends lost 3 bases at V and 0 bases at J; junction bases unmatched: 8. Per germline, CDR1 SGHRS and CDR2 YFSETQ. The CDR3 is 16 residues long. This CDR3 is CASSSTGTVYQETQYF. The CDR3 DNA is TGCGCCAGCAGCTCAACCGGGACAGTGTACCAAGAGACCCAGTACTTC.

Here the CDR3 reads CASGEGLDYGYTF. The CDR3 nucleotides read TGTGCCAGCGGGGAGGGGCTGGACTATGGCTACACCTTC. The chain links TRBV6-5 to TRBJ1-2, with D possibly TRBD1 on 5 matching bases. V was cut by 8 bases and J by 3 bases, with 13 bases left in between. Germline assignment: CDR1 MNHEY and CDR2 SVGAGI. The CDR3 runs 13 residues.

The chain employs TRBV5-8 and TRBJ2-3; D not resolved. Germline CDR1 reads SGHTS; CDR2 reads YDEGEE. Trimming pared 0 bases from V and 11 bases from J, leaving 7 bases between. The CDR3 totals 11 residues. The CDR3 protein is CASSLEAQQYF. CDR3 coding DNA: TGTGCCAGCAGCTTGGAGGCGCAGCAGTATTTT.